This TCR beta chain was profiled in a study of T cells in Graves' hyperthyroidism and ophthalmopathy. Points from the study as a whole: Blood also showed most of the thyroid clonotypes that were expanded above 0.001.

This clonotype was counted many times. Its antigen remains unidentified. Amplified TCR beta CDR3 regions came from RNA transcripts. The primer set for the first-round RT-PCR of the TCR CDR3 was HTBI. MiXCR, run by TCRdb on the multiplex PCR reads, gives a single entry per CDR3 protein. The sample carries approximately 260,000 distinct CDR3 sequences, 15% recorded once. The receptor was isolated from a woman aged 45-65 years with Graves' hyperthyroidism that later progressed to Graves' ophthalmopathy. Sequenced material: blood.

The CDR3 bases are TGTGCCAGCAGCTTGGGGACCTGGGAAACTGAAGCTTTCTTT. It encodes CASSLGTWETEAFF. J is TRBJ1-1 and V is TRBV5-6; D not resolved. The CDR3 runs 14 residues. Germline CDR1 and CDR2: SGHDT and YYEEEE. The ends were cut back, 0 bases at V and 5 bases at J, with 11 bases in the middle.